This T cell receptor (beta chain) was recovered during a study of blood T cell repertoires in COVID-19. As for the study in general: Researchers got acute and convalescent COVID-19 samples from the United States, Italy and Spain. Sample material is recorded as cDNA or gDNA derived from T cells, B-cell-depleted T cells, or PBMCs.

Original analysis: Cell counts per sample came from amplifying reference gene primers. Here immunoSEQ multiplex PCR was the method, and the copy in TCRdb shows in-frame clones only, minus some. That table gives V, J and clone size, and the DNA gave D and trimming. The table has roughly 120,000 clones, roughly 90% seen once. Trimming cost V 0 bases and J 3 bases; bases outside gene matches: 5. The germline V gene encodes CDR1 LNHDA and CDR2 SQIVND (reference sequence). This CDR3 region has 16 residues. This sequence was found in a human donor in a cohort sampled during active COVID-19. This chain connects TRBV19 to TRBJ1-5, with TRBD1 matching 7 bases. Sequencing was carried out using peripheral blood. CDR3 sequence reads: CASSIDPGTANQPQHF. The CDR3 nucleotides read TGTGCCAGTAGTATAGATCCGGGGACAGCCAATCAGCCCCAGCATTTT.